The source of this TCR beta chain is a study of shared clonotypes between healthy human individuals. Study processing details: With immunoSEQ giving junction-only sequences and no quality scores, filtering differed. The assay was immunoSEQ multiplex PCR, and TCRdb's table has in-frame clones only and misses some. V and J calls and clone size follow that table, whereas D and trimming were derived from the DNA. Counted here are about 500,000 clones, approximately 80% occurring once; the ten biggest clones make up more than 10%. In germline, CDR1 is SQVTM, CDR2 ANQGSEA. The CDR3 is made up of 11 amino acids. The V gene lost 3 bases and the J gene lost 5 bases, with 7 bases spanning the gap.

The sample comprised PBMCs. The gene calls are TRBV29-1 and TRBJ1-1; D gene ambiguous. The sequence was collected from a middle-aged woman in good health. Some clones in this sample may be carry-over from other donors' samples. CDR3 sequence reads: CSVDGVTEAFF. The CDR3 region has the DNA TGCAGCGTTGATGGGGTTACTGAAGCTTTCTTT. The variable domain in full, with the rest retrieved from reference TRBV29-1 and TRBJ1-1, is SAVISQKPSRDICQRGTSLTIQCQVDSQVTMMFWYRQQPGQSLTLIATANQGSEATYESGFVIDKFPISRPNLTFSTLTVSNMSPEDSSIYLCSVDGVTEAFFGQGTRLTVV.